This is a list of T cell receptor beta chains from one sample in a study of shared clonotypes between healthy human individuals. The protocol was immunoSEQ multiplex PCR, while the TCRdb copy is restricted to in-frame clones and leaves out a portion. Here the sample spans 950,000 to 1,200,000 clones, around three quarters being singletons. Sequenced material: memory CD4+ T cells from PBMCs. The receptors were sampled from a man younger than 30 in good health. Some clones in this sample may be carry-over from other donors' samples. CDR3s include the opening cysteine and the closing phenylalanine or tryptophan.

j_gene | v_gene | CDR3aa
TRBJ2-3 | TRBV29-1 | CSAEGHTDTQYF
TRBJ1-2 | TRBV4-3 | CASSQDPWGNYGYTF
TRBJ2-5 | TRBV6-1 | CASRRGQETQYF
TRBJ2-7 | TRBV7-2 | CASSSGPTVNEQYF
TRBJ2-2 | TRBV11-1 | CASSFLNTGELFF
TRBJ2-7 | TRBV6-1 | CASRRMADSSYEQYF
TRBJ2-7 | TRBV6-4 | CASSDKTNRGQVVYEQYF
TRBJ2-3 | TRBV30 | CARTGGGRTDTQYF
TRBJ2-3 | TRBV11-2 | CASSLGSQLLTDTQYF
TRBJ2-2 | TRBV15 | CATSPSTGRGELFF
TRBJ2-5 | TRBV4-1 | CASSHPGGETQYF
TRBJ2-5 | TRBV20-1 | CSVDREETQYF
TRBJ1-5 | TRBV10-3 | CAISETHRGNNGQPQHF
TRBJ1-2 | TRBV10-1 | CATTPDRSHHYGYTF
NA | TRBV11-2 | CASRLTGGEQYF
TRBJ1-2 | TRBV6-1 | CASSDLQAPNYGYTF
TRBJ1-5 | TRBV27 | CASSPRGGWNQPQHF
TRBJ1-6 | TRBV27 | CASSSQTGRNSPLHF
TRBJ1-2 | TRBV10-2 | CASSGTANYGYTF
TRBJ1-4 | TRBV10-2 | CASSEGGYGRKLFF
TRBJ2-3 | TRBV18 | CASSPRVEGTDTQYF
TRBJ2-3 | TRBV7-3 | CASSSTQGTQYF
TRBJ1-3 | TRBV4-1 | CASSRRTGSSGNTIYF
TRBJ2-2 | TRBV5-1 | CASSTTGFLDGELFF
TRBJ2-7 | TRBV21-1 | CASKLNLGRRRASGRPRYF
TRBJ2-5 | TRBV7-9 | CASSQGLQETQYF
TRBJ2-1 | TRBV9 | CASSVAQGVEQFF
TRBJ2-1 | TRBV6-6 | CATELAEYNEQFF
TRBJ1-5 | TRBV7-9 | CASSLPDQPQHF
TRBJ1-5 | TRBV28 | CASSLWRDGQPQHF
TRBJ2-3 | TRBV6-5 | CASRQGGTDTQYF
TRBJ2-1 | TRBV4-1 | CASSQGRQSSYNEQFF
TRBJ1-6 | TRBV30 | CAWSVGLQGRNSPLHF
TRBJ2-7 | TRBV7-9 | CASSSGLAGGLDEQYF
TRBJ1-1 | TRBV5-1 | CASSSEVVTVNTEAFF
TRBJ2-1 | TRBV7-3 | CASSPPGATDEQFF
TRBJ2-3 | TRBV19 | CASTPRANPPTDTQYF
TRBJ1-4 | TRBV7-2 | CASSPRRLGEKLFF
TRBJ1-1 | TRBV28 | CASSPGTRTEAFF
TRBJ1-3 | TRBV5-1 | CASSTGRSSGNTIYF
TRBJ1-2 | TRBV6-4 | CASSDSPTANYGYTF
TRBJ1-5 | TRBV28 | CASIGGAPSNQPQHF
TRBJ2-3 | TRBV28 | CASSPWGQRRTDTQYF